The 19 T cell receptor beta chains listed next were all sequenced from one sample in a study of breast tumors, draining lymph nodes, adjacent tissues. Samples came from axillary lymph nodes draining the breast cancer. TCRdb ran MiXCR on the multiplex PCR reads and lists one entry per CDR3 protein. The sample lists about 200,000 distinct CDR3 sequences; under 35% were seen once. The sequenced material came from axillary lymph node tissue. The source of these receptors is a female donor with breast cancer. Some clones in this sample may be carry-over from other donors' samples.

CDR3 region: CASSHMETVATFGELFF. CDR3 bases: TGTGCCAGCAGTCACATGGAAACAGTAGCAACATTCGGGGAGCTGTTTTTT. The V and J genes are TRBV6-1 and TRBJ2-2; D remains ambiguous. The CDR3 runs 17 residues. Between the trimmed V and J ends, which lost 5 bases and 7 bases, there was a span of 23 bases. Germline assignment: CDR1 MNHNS and CDR2 SASEGT.

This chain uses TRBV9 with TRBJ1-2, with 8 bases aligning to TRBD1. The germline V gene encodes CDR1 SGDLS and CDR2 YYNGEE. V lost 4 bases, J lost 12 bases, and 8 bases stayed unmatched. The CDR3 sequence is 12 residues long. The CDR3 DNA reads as TGTGCCAGCAGCAGACAGGGGTCCGGAAACACCTTC. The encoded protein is CASSRQGSGNTF.

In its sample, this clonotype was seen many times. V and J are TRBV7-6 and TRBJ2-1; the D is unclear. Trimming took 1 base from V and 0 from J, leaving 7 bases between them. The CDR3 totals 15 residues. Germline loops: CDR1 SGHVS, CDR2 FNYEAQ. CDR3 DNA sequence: TGTGCCAGCAGCTTAGGGTGGAGCTCCTACAATGAGCAGTTCTTC. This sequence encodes CASSLGWSSYNEQFF. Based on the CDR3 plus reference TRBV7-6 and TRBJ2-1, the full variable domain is GAGVSQSPRYKVTKRGQDVALRCDPISGHVSLYWYRQALGQGPEFLTYFNYEAQQDKSGLPNDRFSAERPEGSISTLTIQRTEQRDSAMYRCASSLGWSSYNEQFFGPGTRLTVL.

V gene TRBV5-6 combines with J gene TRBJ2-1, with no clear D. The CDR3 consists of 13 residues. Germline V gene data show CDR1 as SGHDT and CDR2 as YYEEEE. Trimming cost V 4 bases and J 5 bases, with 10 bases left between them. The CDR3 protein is CASSVYRDNEQFF. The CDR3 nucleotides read TGTGCCAGCAGCGTTTACCGGGACAATGAGCAGTTCTTC.

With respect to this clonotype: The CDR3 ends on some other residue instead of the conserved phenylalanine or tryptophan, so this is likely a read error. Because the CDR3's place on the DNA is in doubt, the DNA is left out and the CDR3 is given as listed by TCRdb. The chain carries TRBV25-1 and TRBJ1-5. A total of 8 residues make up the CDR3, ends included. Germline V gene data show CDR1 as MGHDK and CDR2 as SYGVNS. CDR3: CASSPRRG.

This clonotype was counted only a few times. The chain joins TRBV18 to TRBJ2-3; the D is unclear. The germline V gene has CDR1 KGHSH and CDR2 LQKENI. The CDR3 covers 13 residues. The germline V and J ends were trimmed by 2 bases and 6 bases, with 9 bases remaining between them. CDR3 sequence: CASSPDDQDTQYF. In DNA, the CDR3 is TGTGCCAGCTCACCAGACGACCAGGATACGCAGTATTTT. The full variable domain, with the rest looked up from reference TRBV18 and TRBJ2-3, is NAGVMQNPRHLVRRRGQEARLRCSPMKGHSHVYWYRQLPEEGLKFMVYLQKENIIDESGMPKERFSAEFPKEGPSILRIQQVVRGDSAAYFCASSPDDQDTQYFGPGTRLTVL.

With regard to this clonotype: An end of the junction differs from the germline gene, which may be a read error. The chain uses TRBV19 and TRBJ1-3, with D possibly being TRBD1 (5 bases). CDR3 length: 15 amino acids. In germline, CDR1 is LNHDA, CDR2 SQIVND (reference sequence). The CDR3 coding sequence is TGTGCCAGTAGTATAGATCACGGGGCTGGAAACACCGTATATTTT. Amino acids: CASSIDHGAGNTVYF.

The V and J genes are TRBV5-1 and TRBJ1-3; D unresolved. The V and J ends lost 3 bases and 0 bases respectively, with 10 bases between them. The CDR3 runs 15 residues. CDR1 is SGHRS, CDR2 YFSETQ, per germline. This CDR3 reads CASSSDGGSGNTIYF. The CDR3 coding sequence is TGCGCCAGCAGCTCCGACGGAGGCTCTGGAAACACCATATATTTT.

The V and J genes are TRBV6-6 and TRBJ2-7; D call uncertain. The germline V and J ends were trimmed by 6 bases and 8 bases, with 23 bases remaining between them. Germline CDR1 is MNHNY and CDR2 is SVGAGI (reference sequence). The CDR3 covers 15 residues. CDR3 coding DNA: TGTGCCAGCAGCCCCCCTCCGACAAGGAGCCACAAGCAGTACTTC. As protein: CASSPPPTRSHKQYF.

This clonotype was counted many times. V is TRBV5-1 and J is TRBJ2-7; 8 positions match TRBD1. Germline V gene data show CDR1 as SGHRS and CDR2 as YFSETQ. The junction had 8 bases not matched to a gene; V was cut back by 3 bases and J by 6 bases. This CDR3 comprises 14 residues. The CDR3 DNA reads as TGCGCCAGCAGCTCCCGAGGACAGGGTGCCGAGCAGTACTTC. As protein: CASSSRGQGAEQYF. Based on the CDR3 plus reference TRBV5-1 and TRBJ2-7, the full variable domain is KAGVTQTPRYLIKTRGQQVTLSCSPISGHRSVSWYQQTPGQGLQFLFEYFSETQRNKGNFPGRFSGRQFSNSRSEMNVSTLELGDSALYLCASSSRGQGAEQYFGPGTRLTVT.

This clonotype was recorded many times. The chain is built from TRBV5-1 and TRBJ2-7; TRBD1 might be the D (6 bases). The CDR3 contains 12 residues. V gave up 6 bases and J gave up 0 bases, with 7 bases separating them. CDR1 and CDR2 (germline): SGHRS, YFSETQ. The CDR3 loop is CASNRDSYEQYF. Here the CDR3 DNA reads TGCGCCAGCAACAGGGACTCCTACGAGCAGTACTTC.

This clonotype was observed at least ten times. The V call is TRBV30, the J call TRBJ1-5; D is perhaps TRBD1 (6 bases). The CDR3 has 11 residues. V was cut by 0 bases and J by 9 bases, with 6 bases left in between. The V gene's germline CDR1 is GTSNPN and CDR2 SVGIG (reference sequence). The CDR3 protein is CAWSVQGPQHF. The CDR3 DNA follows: TGTGCCTGGAGTGTACAGGGGCCCCAGCATTTT.

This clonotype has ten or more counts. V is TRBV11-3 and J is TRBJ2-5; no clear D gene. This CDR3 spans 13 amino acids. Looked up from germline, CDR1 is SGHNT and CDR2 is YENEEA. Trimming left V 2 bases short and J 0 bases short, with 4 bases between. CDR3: CASSLSYQETQYF. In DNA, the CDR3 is TGTGCCAGCAGCTTAAGCTACCAAGAGACCCAGTACTTC.

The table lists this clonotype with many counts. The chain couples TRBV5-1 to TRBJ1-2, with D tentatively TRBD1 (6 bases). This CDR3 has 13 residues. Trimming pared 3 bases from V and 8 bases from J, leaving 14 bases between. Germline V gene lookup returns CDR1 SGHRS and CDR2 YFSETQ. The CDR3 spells CASSSQGTQGYTF. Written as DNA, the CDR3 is TGCGCCAGCAGCTCCCAGGGGACACAGGGCTACACCTTC.

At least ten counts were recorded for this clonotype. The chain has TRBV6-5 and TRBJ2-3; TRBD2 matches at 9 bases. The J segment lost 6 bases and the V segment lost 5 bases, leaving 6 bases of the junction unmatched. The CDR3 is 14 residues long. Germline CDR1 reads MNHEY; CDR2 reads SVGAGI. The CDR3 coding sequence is TGTGCCAGCAGTAGCGGGGCGGGGGGGGATACGCAGTATTTT. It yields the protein CASSSGAGGDTQYF.

The DNA of the CDR3 is TGTGCCAGCAGCGACCCAGGGGAACAAAACACTGAAGCTTTCTTT. This codes for CASSDPGEQNTEAFF. The chain couples TRBV11-1 to TRBJ1-1; D may be TRBD1 (6 bases). The CDR3 is 15 amino acids. The V gene's germline CDR1 is SGHAT and CDR2 FQDESV (reference sequence). The germline V and J ends were trimmed by 5 bases and 2 bases, with 15 bases remaining between them.

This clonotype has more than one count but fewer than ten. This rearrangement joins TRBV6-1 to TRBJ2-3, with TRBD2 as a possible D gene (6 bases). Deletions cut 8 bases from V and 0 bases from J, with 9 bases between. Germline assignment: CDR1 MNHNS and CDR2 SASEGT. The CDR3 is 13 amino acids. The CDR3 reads CASQSGSTDTQYF. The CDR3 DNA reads TGTGCCAGCCAGAGCGGGAGCACAGATACGCAGTATTTT.

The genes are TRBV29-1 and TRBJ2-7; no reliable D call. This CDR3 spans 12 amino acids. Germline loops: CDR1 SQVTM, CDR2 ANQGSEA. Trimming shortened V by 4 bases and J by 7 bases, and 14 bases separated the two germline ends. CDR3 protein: CSVVGSLGEQYF. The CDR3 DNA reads TGCAGCGTTGTTGGGTCCCTCGGGGAGCAGTACTTC.

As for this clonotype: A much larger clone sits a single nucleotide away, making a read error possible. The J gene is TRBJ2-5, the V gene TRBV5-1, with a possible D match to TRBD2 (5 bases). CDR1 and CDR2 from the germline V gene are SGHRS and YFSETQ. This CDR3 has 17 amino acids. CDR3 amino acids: CASSFGERLPKYNEQSF. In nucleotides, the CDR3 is TGCGCCAGCAGCTTCGGGGAGCGACTCCCAAAATACAATGAGCAGTCCTTC.